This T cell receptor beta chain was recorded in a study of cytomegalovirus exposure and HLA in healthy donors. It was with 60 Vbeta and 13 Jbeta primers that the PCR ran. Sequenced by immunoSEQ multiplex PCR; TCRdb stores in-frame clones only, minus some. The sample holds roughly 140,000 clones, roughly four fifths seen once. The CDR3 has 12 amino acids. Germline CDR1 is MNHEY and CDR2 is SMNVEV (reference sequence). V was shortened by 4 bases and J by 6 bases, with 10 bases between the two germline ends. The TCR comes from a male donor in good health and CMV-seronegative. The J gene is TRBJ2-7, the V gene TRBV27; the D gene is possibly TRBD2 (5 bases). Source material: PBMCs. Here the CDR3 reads CASSSGRGEQYF. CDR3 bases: TGTGCCAGCAGTTCCGGTCGGGGCGAGCAGTACTTC.